The 25 T cell receptor beta chains reported below all come from one sample, sequenced in a study of T cell repertoires in aging, cancer and after chemotherapy. TRB rearrangements spanning V, D and J were amplified using mixed TRB-A/B primers. Each CDR3 protein gets one entry after TCRdb re-called the multiplex PCR reads with MiXCR. The table shows approximately 3,000 distinct CDR3 sequences, with about 20% occurring only once. Peripheral blood genomic DNA, not sorted cells or RNA, was the template. What was sequenced was blood. These receptors all stem from a human donor with a blood cancer.

This clonotype is labeled as medium-sized (0.01 to 0.1%). The chain couples TRBV27 to TRBJ2-5, with a tentative D call TRBD1 (7 bases). CDR1 MNHEY and CDR2 SMNVEV come from the germline V gene (reference sequence). V was clipped by 0 bases and J by 1 base, with 9 bases between them. This CDR3 contains 15 residues. The CDR3: CASSLSQGGQETQYF. DNA for the CDR3: TGTGCCAGCAGTTTATCCCAGGGGGGCCAAGAGACCCAGTACTTC.

This clonotype is labeled as medium-sized. CDR3 amino acids: CSASQGGNQPQHF. CDR3 in DNA: TGCAGTGCGTCTCAGGGAGGCAATCAGCCCCAGCATTTT. J is TRBJ1-5 and V is TRBV20-1, with D possibly TRBD1 on 5 matching bases. The CDR3 length is 13 residues. Germline V gives CDR1 DFQATT, CDR2 SNEGSKA (reference sequence). V gave up 6 bases and J gave up 2 bases, with 11 bases separating them.

By sample fraction, this clonotype is medium-sized (0.01 to 0.1%). This rearrangement joins TRBV27 to TRBJ2-6; TRBD1 agrees at 11 bases. The CDR3 contains 19 residues. The J segment lost 2 bases and the V segment lost 1 base, leaving 7 bases of the junction unmatched. Per the germline V gene, CDR1 is MNHEY and CDR2 is SMNVEV (reference sequence). The CDR3 region has the DNA TGTGCCAGCAGTTTATTTTGGGACAGGGGGTGGACTGGGGCCAACGTCCTGACTTTC. Translated, it gives CASSLFWDRGWTGANVLTF.

The V and J genes are TRBV27 and TRBJ2-6; D uncertain. CDR3 length: 14 residues. Germline V lookup: CDR1 MNHEY, CDR2 SMNVEV (reference sequence). The V gene lost 9 bases and the J gene lost 1 base, with 10 bases spanning the gap. Here the CDR3 reads CASSLRSGANVLTF. As DNA, the CDR3 is TGTGCCAGTTCGCTGCGATCTGGGGCCAACGTCCTGACTTTC. Full variable domain (remainder filled in from reference TRBV27 and TRBJ2-6): EAQVTQNPRYLITVTGKKLTVTCSQNMNHEYMSWYRQDPGLGLRQIYYSMNVEVTDKGDVPEGYKVSRKEKRNFPLILESPSPNQTSLYFCASSLRSGANVLTFGAGSRLTVL.

V is TRBV10-1 and J is TRBJ1-1; D is ambiguous. Germline CDR1 and CDR2: WNHNN and SYGVQD (reference sequence). The CDR3 spans 12 residues. V lost 0 bases and J lost 7, with 6 bases in between. The CDR3 DNA is TGCGCCAGCAGTGAGTCGACGGGTGAAGCTTTCTTT. This encodes CASSESTGEAFF.

This clonotype is medium-sized (0.01 to 0.1%) within its sample. V and J are TRBV30 and TRBJ2-2, with 13 bases aligning to TRBD2. The germline gives CDR1 GTSNPN, CDR2 SVGIG (reference sequence). With 4 bases clipped from V and 8 bases from J, the junction kept 10 bases outside the gene matches. This CDR3 region has 16 residues. CDR3 protein: CAWTSGLAGNAGELFF. The CDR3 nucleotides are TGTGCCTGGACCTCGGGACTAGCGGGAAACGCGGGGGAGCTGTTTTTT.

The CDR3 nucleotides read TGTGCCAGCAGCTTAGGTGGGGGGGAGACCCAGTACTTC. This encodes CASSLGGGETQYF. The V gene is TRBV11-1, the J gene TRBJ2-5, with D possibly being TRBD2 (6 bases). The germline gives CDR1 SGHAT, CDR2 FQDESV (reference sequence). The CDR3 is made up of 13 amino acids. V was cut by 1 base and J by 5 bases, with 8 bases left in between.

This clonotype was recorded a few times. This rearrangement joins TRBV27 to TRBJ2-5, with 7 bases matching TRBD1. The CDR3 runs 16 residues. Per the germline V gene, CDR1 is MNHEY and CDR2 is SMNVEV (reference sequence). Losses at the gene ends were 5 bases for V and 2 bases for J; bases not matched to a gene: 11. CDR3 sequence (DNA): TGTGCCAGCAGTGCCCCGGGACAGACTACACAAGAGACCCAGTACTTC. Encoded protein: CASSAPGQTTQETQYF.

By share, this clonotype ranks as medium-sized (0.01 to 0.1%). The chain carries TRBV27 and TRBJ2-7; no definite D call. The V gene's germline CDR1 is MNHEY and CDR2 SMNVEV (reference sequence). V was shortened by 4 bases and J by 7 bases, with 17 bases between the two germline ends. This CDR3 has 14 amino acids. The CDR3 here is CASSSTGSEEEQYF. The CDR3 DNA follows: TGTGCCAGCAGTTCGACCGGGTCTGAGGAAGAGCAGTACTTC.

This chain uses TRBV4-3 with TRBJ2-6; weak D call: TRBD2 (5 bases). Germline V gene data show CDR1 as LGHNA and CDR2 as YSLEER. The germline V and J ends were trimmed by 0 bases and 0 bases, with 6 bases remaining between them. This CDR3 has 16 amino acids. The chain's CDR3 is CASSQDRGSGANVLTF. The CDR3 region has the DNA TGCGCCAGCAGCCAAGATCGGGGCTCTGGGGCCAACGTCCTGACTTTC.

This clonotype was counted a few times. The chain couples TRBV6-2 or TRBV6-3 to TRBJ1-1, with D uncertain. Deletions cut 9 bases from V and 0 bases from J, with 17 bases between. This CDR3 contains 15 residues. CDR1 is MNHEY, CDR2 SVGEGT, per germline. CDR3 coding DNA: TGTGCCAGTAGTGGCGTCCGCCAGTTGAACACTGAAGCTTTCTTT. Amino acid sequence: CASSGVRQLNTEAFF.

This chain links TRBV28 with TRBJ2-1; TRBD2 might be the D (6 bases). From germline, CDR1 is MDHEN and CDR2 SYDVKM. The V end was cut by 6 bases, the J end by 2 bases, with 14 bases between. This CDR3 spans 15 amino acids. The CDR3 DNA is TGTGCCAGCAGCCCGGGACTGACGACCTACAATGAGCAGTTCTTC. It translates to CASSPGLTTYNEQFF.

This clonotype ranks as hyperexpanded. The chain couples TRBV6-5 to TRBJ1-1, with 9 bases lining up with TRBD1. Germline values: CDR1 MNHEY, CDR2 SVGAGI. The CDR3 loop spans 13 amino acids. The trim removed 6 bases at V and 4 bases at J, leaving 3 bases unmatched. CDR3 bases: TGTGCCAGCAGAAAACAGGGGGCCACTGAAGCTTTCTTT. This sequence encodes CASRKQGATEAFF.

The rearrangement uses TRBV25-1 and TRBJ2-1; TRBD2 agrees at 11 bases. Germline CDR1 and CDR2: MGHDK and SYGVNS. Trimming removed 6 bases from V and 6 bases from J; junction bases left unmatched: 10. The CDR3 totals 16 residues. The CDR3 spells CASSRPGTSGSNEQFF. CDR3 DNA: TGTGCCAGCAGCCGGCCAGGGACTAGCGGATCCAATGAGCAGTTCTTC. Full variable domain (outside the CDR3, taken from reference TRBV25-1 and TRBJ2-1): EADIYQTPRYLVIGTGKKITLECSQTMGHDKMYWYQQDPGMELHLIHYSYGVNSTEKGDLSSESTVSRIRTEHFPLTLESARPSHTSQYLCASSRPGTSGSNEQFFGPGTRLTVL.

The chain carries TRBV7-9 and TRBJ1-5, with 7 positions matching TRBD1. The CDR3 has 14 residues. V dropped 5 bases and J dropped 9; count of bases not matched to a gene: 10. The V gene's germline CDR1 is SEHNR and CDR2 FQNEAQ (reference sequence). CDR3 coding DNA: TGTGCCAGCAGCCATGGACAGGAAAGGAGGCCCCAGCATTTT. Protein sequence: CASSHGQERRPQHF.

This clonotype is medium-sized in the sample. V and J are TRBV30 and TRBJ1-2; D may be TRBD1 (5 bases). CDR1 is GTSNPN, CDR2 SVGIG, per germline (reference sequence). Trimming took off 7 bases at V and 5 bases at J, with 14 bases between the two ends. CDR3 size: 12 residues. The CDR3 region has the DNA TGTGCCTTGTTCAGGGCAGGGTATGGCTACACCTTC. Translating it yields CALFRAGYGYTF.

By sample share, this clonotype is medium-sized. The rearrangement joins TRBV11-3 to TRBJ1-1, with unresolved D. The CDR3 has 13 residues. V was pared by 3 bases and J by 1 base, with 6 bases between. CDR1 and CDR2 (germline): SGHNT, YENEEA. CDR3 sequence: CASSLSRNTEAFF. The CDR3 DNA sequence: TGTGCCAGCAGCTTGTCACGGAACACTGAAGCTTTCTTT.

V is TRBV7-2 and J is TRBJ2-1; 7 bases line up with TRBD1. This CDR3 is 15 amino acids long. Germline V gene lookup returns CDR1 SGHTA and CDR2 FQGNSA. V shed 5 bases, J shed 7 bases, and the junction held 11 bases outside the gene matches. CDR3 in amino acids: CASSQGQLTRNEQFF. DNA of the CDR3: TGTGCCAGCAGCCAGGGACAGCTGACGAGGAATGAGCAGTTCTTC.

This chain uses TRBV7-2 with TRBJ1-6; 9 nucleotides line up with TRBD1. This CDR3 spans 16 amino acids. V was pared by 8 bases and J by 6 bases, with 11 bases of the junction left unmatched. Germline loops: CDR1 SGHTA, CDR2 FQGNSA. CDR3 DNA sequence: TGTGCCAGCCTCGAACAGGGGGCGGTGGGTAATTCACCCCTCCACTTT. Translation: CASLEQGAVGNSPLHF.

About this clonotype itself: At one of its ends the junction is not consistent with the germline gene, which may arise from a read error. The chain links TRBV7-6 to TRBJ1-1, with unresolved D. Germline lookup yields CDR1 SGHVS and CDR2 FNYEAQ. This CDR3 contains 14 residues. The CDR3 DNA is TGTGCAAGAAGCTTAGAAGAAGGGAACAATGAAGCTTTCTTT. Translating it yields CARSLEEGNNEAFF.

This clonotype occurred a few times. V gene TRBV7-2 combines with J gene TRBJ2-1; D gene uncertain. The CDR3 covers 12 residues. From germline, CDR1 is SGHTA and CDR2 FQGNSA. V was trimmed by 4 bases and J by 7 bases, leaving 8 bases between them. As DNA, the CDR3 is TGTGCCAGCAGCTCAGACGGGAATGAGCAGTTCTTC. Translated: CASSSDGNEQFF.

The rearrangement uses TRBV7-9 and TRBJ1-2, with a possible D match to TRBD1 (5 bases). V dropped 5 bases and J dropped 4 bases, with 17 bases sitting between them. The CDR3 consists of 15 residues. Germline CDR1 and CDR2: SEHNR and FQNEAQ (reference sequence). CDR3 nucleotide sequence: TGTGCCAGCAGCATATCCTTAAAGGGGTCCTATGGCTACACCTTC. Translation gives CASSISLKGSYGYTF.

This clonotype turned up a few times. The chain uses TRBV7-9 and TRBJ2-1; 9 positions agree with TRBD1. Germline CDR1 reads SEHNR; CDR2 reads FQNEAQ (reference sequence). The CDR3 spans 15 residues. V lost 5 bases, J lost 8 bases, and 10 bases stayed unmatched. The CDR3, as DNA: TGTGCCAGCAGCATCACCTCACGGACAGGGGATGAGCAGTTCTTC. It codes for CASSITSRTGDEQFF.

The sample holds a few counts of this clonotype. The V gene is TRBV6-6, the J gene TRBJ2-5, with TRBD2 matching over 7 bases. Germline loops: CDR1 MNHNY, CDR2 SVGAGI (reference sequence). The CDR3 spans 15 residues. J lost 4 bases, V lost 7 bases, and 12 bases had no gene match. CDR3: CASIPAGRSRETQYF. The CDR3 DNA reads as TGTGCCAGCATTCCAGCGGGAAGGAGTCGAGAGACCCAGTACTTC.

V is TRBV30 and J is TRBJ2-1; 9 bases match TRBD2. Germline-derived CDR1 and CDR2 are GTSNPN and SVGIG (reference sequence). V lost 5 bases to trimming and J lost 3 bases; unmatched junction nucleotides: 5. This CDR3 is built from 14 residues. The CDR3 DNA reads as TGTGCCTGGGGGAATAGCGGGGGCTACAATGAGCAGTTCTTC. This sequence encodes CAWGNSGGYNEQFF. Supplemented by reference TRBV30 and TRBJ2-1, the full variable domain reads SQTIHQWPATLVQPVGSPLSLECTVEGTSNPNLYWYRQAAGRGLQLLFYSVGIGQISSEVPQNLSASRPQDRQFILSSKKLLLSDSGFYLCAWGNSGGYNEQFFGPGTRLTVL.